The 21 T cell receptor beta chains given below trace back to one sample, sequenced in a study of immune evolution from preneoplasia to lung adenocarcinoma. Clones were sequenced by immunoSEQ multiplex PCR, and TCRdb holds only the in-frame ones, with some missing. This sample carries under 45,000 clones, less than 80% of them seen once, and the ten largest clones take approximately 4.8%. The sequenced sample consisted of FFPE invasive lung adenocarcinoma tissue. The receptor source for this set is a person in their 60s with lung adenocarcinoma.

CDR3 nucleotides: TGTGCCAGCAGCCAGACGGGAACTAACTATGGCTACACCTTC. Translating gives CASSQTGTNYGYTF. The chain joins TRBV4-2 to TRBJ1-2, with D hard to call. V lost 3 bases and J lost 0, with 8 bases in between. CDR3 length equals 14 residues. The germline V gene encodes CDR1 LGHNA and CDR2 YNFKEQ.

Only a few counts were recorded for this clone. The chain carries TRBV4-1 and TRBJ1-1, with D tentatively TRBD1 (6 bases). The CDR3 contains 15 residues. Germline CDR1 is MGHRA and CDR2 is YSYEKL. V lost 4 bases and J lost 3, with 15 bases in between. The CDR3 is CASSLTGSSDTEAFF. The CDR3 nucleotides are TGCGCCAGCAGCCTGACAGGCTCCTCGGACACTGAAGCTTTCTTT.

The genes are TRBV28 and TRBJ1-2, with TRBD1 as a possible D gene (5 bases). Germline assignment: CDR1 MDHEN and CDR2 SYDVKM. Trimming pared 7 bases from V and 3 bases from J, leaving 15 bases between. This CDR3 is 14 amino acids long. The chain's CDR3 is CASTSQGPHYGYTF. The CDR3 bases are TGTGCCAGCACCTCCCAGGGCCCCCACTATGGCTACACCTTC.

This rearrangement joins TRBV6-5 to TRBJ2-3; D not certain. Germline V gene sequence: CDR1 MNHEY, CDR2 SVGAGI. Trimming removed 6 bases at V and 0 bases at J, with 10 bases between. CDR3 length equals 14 residues. CDR3 region: CASRRIASTDTQYF. The CDR3 nucleotides read TGTGCCAGCAGGCGGATCGCTAGCACAGATACGCAGTATTTT.

This clone was seen once. The chain recombines TRBV19 with TRBJ2-1; TRBD2 matches at 12 bases. The J segment lost 6 bases and the V segment lost 5 bases, leaving 17 bases of the junction unmatched. The V gene's germline CDR1 is LNHDA and CDR2 SQIVND (reference sequence). The length of the CDR3 is 19 residues. The CDR3 DNA is TGTGCCAGTAGTCTAAGCCGAGGGCCGACTAGCGGGAGAGGCAATGAGCAGTTCTTC. As protein: CASSLSRGPTSGRGNEQFF.

V and J are TRBV2 and TRBJ2-5, with 7 bases that match TRBD1. This CDR3 is built from 14 residues. Looked up from germline, CDR1 is SNHLY and CDR2 is FYNNEI. V shed 4 bases, J shed 1 base, and the junction held 3 bases outside the gene matches. The CDR3 spells CASSGDRTQETQYF. CDR3 sequence (DNA): TGTGCCAGCAGTGGGGACAGAACCCAAGAGACCCAGTACTTC.

A word on this clone: At the DNA level, this CDR3 is encoded by other sequences in the same sample as well. The chain links TRBV7-2 to TRBJ2-7; D might be TRBD2 (5 bases). Germline-derived CDR1 and CDR2 are SGHTA and FQGNSA. V was cut by 5 bases and J by 0 bases, with 8 bases left in between. The CDR3 covers 13 residues. CDR3 bases: TGTGCCAGCAGCCTTCGGGGCTCCTACGAGCAGTACTTC. Its protein is CASSLRGSYEQYF.

CDR3 amino acids: CASSTRDGAYEQYF. For the CDR3, the DNA is TGCGCCAGCAGCACACGGGACGGCGCCTACGAGCAGTACTTC. This chain uses TRBV4-1 with TRBJ2-7; D tentatively fits TRBD1 or TRBD2 (5 bases each). This CDR3 contains 14 residues. Germline assignment: CDR1 MGHRA and CDR2 YSYEKL. The V and J ends lost 5 bases and 2 bases respectively, with 13 bases between them.

V and J are TRBV10-3 and TRBJ1-5; a possible D gene is TRBD1 (5 bases). The germline V gene has CDR1 ENHRY and CDR2 SYGVKD. The CDR3 covers 16 residues. Trimming took off 0 bases at V and 2 bases at J, with 11 bases between the two ends. The CDR3 region has the DNA TGTGCCATCAGTGAGTCTCTGGGGCGAGGCAATCAGCCCCAGCATTTT. This codes for CAISESLGRGNQPQHF.

This chain links TRBV5-8 with TRBJ2-3; D remains unclear. V lost 5 bases, J lost 2 bases, and 9 bases lay in between. CDR3 length: 13 residues. CDR1 and CDR2 from the germline V gene are SGHTS and YDEGEE. The CDR3 DNA is TGTGCCAGCAGTCGCCTCAACACAGATACGCAGTATTTT. Protein: CASSRLNTDTQYF. Full variable domain (missing parts from reference TRBV5-8 and TRBJ2-3): EAGVTQSPTHLIKTRGQQATLRCSPISGHTSVYWYQQALGLGLQFLLWYDEGEERNRGNFPPRFSGRQFPNYSSELNVNALELEDSALYLCASSRLNTDTQYFGPGTRLTVL.

V usage is TRBV18 and J usage is TRBJ2-5; 7 positions match TRBD2. This CDR3 comprises 17 residues. After removal of 6 bases from V and 7 bases from J, the junction contained 20 bases not matched to a gene. Germline V gene data show CDR1 as KGHSH and CDR2 as LQKENI. The CDR3 loop is CASSSAAPAGVPGTQYF. CDR3 in DNA: TGTGCCAGCTCCTCAGCGGCGCCCGCGGGAGTTCCTGGGACCCAGTACTTC.

Worth noting for this clone: With a much larger clone just one base away, this may be a read error. V is TRBV7-9 and J is TRBJ2-3, with D hard to call. Germline values: CDR1 SEHNR, CDR2 FQNEAQ (reference sequence). The length of the CDR3 is 13 residues. The V end was cut by 1 base, the J end by 6 bases, with 8 bases between. The CDR3 spells CASSLDVGDTQYF. DNA of the CDR3: TGTGCCAGCAGCTTAGACGTGGGGGATACGCAGTATTTT.

In DNA, the CDR3 is TGTGCCAGCACGATTCAAGAGACCCAGTACTTC. Translating it yields CASTIQETQYF. This rearrangement joins TRBV6-1 to TRBJ2-5; D gene ambiguous. Trimming pared 7 bases from V and 2 bases from J, leaving 5 bases between. CDR3 length: 11 residues. Germline V gene lookup returns CDR1 MNHNS and CDR2 SASEGT.

The chain joins TRBV10-1 to TRBJ2-3; D unclear. V gave up 6 bases and J gave up 2 bases, with 15 bases separating them. Germline V CDR1 and CDR2: WNHNN, SYGVQD (reference sequence). The CDR3 contains 15 residues. Here the CDR3 reads CASRPSASPTDTQYF. In DNA, the CDR3 is TGCGCCAGCAGACCCTCCGCAAGCCCCACAGATACGCAGTATTTT.

The chain uses TRBV6-6 and TRBJ2-1; maybe TRBD2 (5 bases). The V gene lost 6 bases and the J gene lost 4 bases, with 16 bases spanning the gap. This CDR3 region has 15 residues. Germline lookup yields CDR1 MNHNY and CDR2 SVGAGI (reference sequence). CDR3 loop: CASSPDWVGYNEQFF. Written as DNA, the CDR3 is TGTGCCAGCAGCCCGGACTGGGTAGGATACAATGAGCAGTTCTTC.

About this clone: The junction departs from germline at one end; a sequencing error may be responsible. The chain recombines TRBV7-8 with TRBJ2-1; a possible D gene is TRBD2 (5 bases). Germline CDR1 reads SGHVS; CDR2 reads FQNEAQ. The CDR3 has 15 residues. This CDR3 reads CASSLAPSAYNEQFF. CDR3 coding DNA: TGTGCCAGCAGCCTAGCCCCCTCAGCCTACAATGAGCAGTTCTTC.

This sequence joins TRBV5-1 and TRBJ2-5; 7 bases fit TRBD1. J lost 1 base, V lost 4 bases, and 4 bases had no gene match. The V gene's germline CDR1 is SGHRS and CDR2 YFSETQ. The CDR3 spans 14 residues. The CDR3 sequence: CASSTGQVQETQYF. CDR3 DNA: TGCGCCAGCAGCACTGGACAGGTCCAAGAGACCCAGTACTTC.

The chain combines TRBV28 with TRBJ2-5; D possibly matches TRBD1 or TRBD2 (5 bases each). The germline V gene has CDR1 MDHEN and CDR2 SYDVKM. The V end was cut by 5 bases, the J end by 5 bases, with 18 bases between. The CDR3 spans 15 residues. Here the CDR3 reads CASSPGWGLAETQYF. The CDR3 DNA reads as TGTGCCAGCAGTCCAGGATGGGGGTTGGCGGAGACCCAGTACTTC.

The chain couples TRBV9 to TRBJ2-7; the D gene is possibly TRBD1 (7 bases). Germline CDR1 and CDR2: SGDLS and YYNGEE. This CDR3 is built from 16 residues. V lost 2 bases to trimming and J lost 3 bases, with 18 bases between them. The CDR3 DNA sequence: TGTGCCAGCAGCGTGGCAGCAGGGGGGCTGCACTACGAGCAGTACTTC. Translating it yields CASSVAAGGLHYEQYF.

The J gene is TRBJ1-5, the V gene TRBV6-1; D is ambiguous. In germline, CDR1 is MNHNS, CDR2 SASEGT. The CDR3 covers 13 residues. V dropped 8 bases and J dropped 7 bases, with 15 bases sitting between them. The CDR3 protein is CASALYREQPQHF. CDR3 DNA sequence: TGTGCCAGCGCCTTATACCGGGAGCAGCCCCAGCATTTT.

This clone is labeled medium-sized (0.01 to 0.1%). The gene calls are TRBV2 and TRBJ1-1, with 7 positions matching TRBD1. CDR1 and CDR2 from the germline V gene are SNHLY and FYNNEI. This CDR3 is 13 amino acids long. V shed 8 bases, J shed 2 bases, and the junction held 5 bases outside the gene matches. This chain's CDR3 is CASHRDSNTEAFF. The CDR3 DNA reads as TGTGCCAGCCATAGGGACAGTAACACTGAAGCTTTCTTT.